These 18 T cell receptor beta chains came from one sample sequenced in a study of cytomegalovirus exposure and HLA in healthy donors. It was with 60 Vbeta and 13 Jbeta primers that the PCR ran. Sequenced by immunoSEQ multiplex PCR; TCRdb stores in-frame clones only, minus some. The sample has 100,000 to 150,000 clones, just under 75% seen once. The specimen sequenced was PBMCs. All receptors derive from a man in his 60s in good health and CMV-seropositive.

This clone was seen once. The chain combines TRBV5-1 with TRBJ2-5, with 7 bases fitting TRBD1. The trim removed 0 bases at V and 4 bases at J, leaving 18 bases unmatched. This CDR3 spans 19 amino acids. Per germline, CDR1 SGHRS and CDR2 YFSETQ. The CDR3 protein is CASSLAPTGTELLGETQYF. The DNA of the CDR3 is TGCGCCAGCAGCTTGGCCCCTACCGGGACAGAGCTGTTGGGAGAGACCCAGTACTTC.

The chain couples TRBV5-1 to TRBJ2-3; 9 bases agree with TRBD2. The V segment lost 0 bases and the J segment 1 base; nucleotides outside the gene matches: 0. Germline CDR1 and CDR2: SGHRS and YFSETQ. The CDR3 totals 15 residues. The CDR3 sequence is CASSLGLAGTDTQYF. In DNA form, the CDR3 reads TGCGCCAGCAGCTTGGGACTAGCGGGCACAGATACGCAGTATTTT.

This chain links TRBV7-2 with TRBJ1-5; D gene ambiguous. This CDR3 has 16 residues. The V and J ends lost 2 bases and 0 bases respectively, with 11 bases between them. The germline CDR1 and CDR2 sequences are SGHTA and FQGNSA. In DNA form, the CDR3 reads TGTGCCAGCAGCTTAACACCAACTATTAGCAATCAGCCCCAGCATTTT. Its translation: CASSLTPTISNQPQHF.

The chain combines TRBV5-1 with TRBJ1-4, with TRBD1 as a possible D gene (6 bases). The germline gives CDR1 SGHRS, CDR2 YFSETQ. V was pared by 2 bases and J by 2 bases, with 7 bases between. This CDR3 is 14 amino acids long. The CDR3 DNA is TGCGCCAGCAGCTTCAGGGGCACTAATGAAAAACTGTTTTTT. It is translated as CASSFRGTNEKLFF.

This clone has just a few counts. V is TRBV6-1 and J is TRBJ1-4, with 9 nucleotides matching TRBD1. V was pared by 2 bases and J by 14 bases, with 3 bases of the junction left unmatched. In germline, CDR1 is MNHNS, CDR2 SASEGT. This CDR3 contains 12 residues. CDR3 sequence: CASSEPDRGLFF. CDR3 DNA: TGTGCCAGCAGTGAACCCGACAGGGGGCTGTTTTTT.

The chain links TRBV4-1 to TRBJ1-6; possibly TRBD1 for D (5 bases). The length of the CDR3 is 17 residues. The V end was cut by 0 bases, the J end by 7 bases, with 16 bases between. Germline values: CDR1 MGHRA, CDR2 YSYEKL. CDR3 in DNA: TGCGCCAGCAGCCAAGATCGGGCAACCACAGGAAATTCACCCCTCCACTTT. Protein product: CASSQDRATTGNSPLHF.

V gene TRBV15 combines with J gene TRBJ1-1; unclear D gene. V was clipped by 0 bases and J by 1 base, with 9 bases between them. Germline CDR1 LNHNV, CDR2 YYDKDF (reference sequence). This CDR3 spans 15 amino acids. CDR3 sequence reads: CATSRDYSQNTEAFF. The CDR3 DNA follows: TGTGCCACCAGCAGAGATTACAGTCAGAACACTGAAGCTTTCTTT.

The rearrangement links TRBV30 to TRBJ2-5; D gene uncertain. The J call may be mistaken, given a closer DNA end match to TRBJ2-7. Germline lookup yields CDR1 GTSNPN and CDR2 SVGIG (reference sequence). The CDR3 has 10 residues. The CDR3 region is CAWSDYEQYF. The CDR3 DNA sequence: TGTGCCTGGTCAGACTACGAGCAGTACTTC.

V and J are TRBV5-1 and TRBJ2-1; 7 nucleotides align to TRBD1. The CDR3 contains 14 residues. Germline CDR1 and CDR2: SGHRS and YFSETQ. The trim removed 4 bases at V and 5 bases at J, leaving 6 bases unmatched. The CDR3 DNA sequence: TGCGCCAGCAGCGGTGGGGACAGCAACAATGAGCAGTTCTTC. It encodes CASSGGDSNNEQFF.

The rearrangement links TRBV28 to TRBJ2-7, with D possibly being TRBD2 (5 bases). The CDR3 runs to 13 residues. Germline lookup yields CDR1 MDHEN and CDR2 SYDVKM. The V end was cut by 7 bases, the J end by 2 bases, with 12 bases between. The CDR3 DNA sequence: TGTGCCAGCAAGGAACTAGACACCTACGAGCAGTACTTC. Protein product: CASKELDTYEQYF.

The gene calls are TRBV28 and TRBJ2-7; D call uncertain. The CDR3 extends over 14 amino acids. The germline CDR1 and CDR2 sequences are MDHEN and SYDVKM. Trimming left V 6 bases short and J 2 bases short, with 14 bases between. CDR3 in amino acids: CASSGPTVPYEQYF. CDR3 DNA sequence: TGTGCCAGCAGCGGCCCCACAGTGCCCTACGAGCAGTACTTC. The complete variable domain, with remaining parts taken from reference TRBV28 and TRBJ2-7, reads DVKVTQSSRYLVKRTGEKVFLECVQDMDHENMFWYRQDPGLGLRLIYFSYDVKMKEKGDIPEGYSVSREKKERFSLILESASTNQTSMYLCASSGPTVPYEQYFGPGTRLTVT.

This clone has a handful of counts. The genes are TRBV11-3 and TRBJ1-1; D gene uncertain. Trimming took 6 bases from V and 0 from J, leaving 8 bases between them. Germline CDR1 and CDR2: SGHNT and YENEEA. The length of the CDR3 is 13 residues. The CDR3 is CASSPTLNTEAFF. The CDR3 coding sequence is TGTGCCAGCAGTCCGACACTGAACACTGAAGCTTTCTTT.

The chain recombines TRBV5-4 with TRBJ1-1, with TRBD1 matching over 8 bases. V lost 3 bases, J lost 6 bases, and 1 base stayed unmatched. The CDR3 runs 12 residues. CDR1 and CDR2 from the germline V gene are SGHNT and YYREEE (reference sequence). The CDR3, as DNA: TGTGCCAGCAGCTCCAGGGGGCCTGAAGCTTTCTTT. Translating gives CASSSRGPEAFF.

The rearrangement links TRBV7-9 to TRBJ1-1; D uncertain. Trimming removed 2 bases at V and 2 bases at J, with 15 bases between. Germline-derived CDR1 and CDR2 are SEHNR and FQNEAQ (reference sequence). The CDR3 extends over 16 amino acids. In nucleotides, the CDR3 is TGTGCCAGCAGCTTATCCCGTGTAGGAGGAAACACTGAAGCTTTCTTT. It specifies CASSLSRVGGNTEAFF.

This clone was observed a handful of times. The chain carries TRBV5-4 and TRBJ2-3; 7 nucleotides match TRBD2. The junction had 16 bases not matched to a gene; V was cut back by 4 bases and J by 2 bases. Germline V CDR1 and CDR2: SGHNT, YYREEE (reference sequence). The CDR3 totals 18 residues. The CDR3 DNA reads TGTGCCAGCAGCAGAGGGGTACGGGCTAGCGGAAACACAGATACGCAGTATTTT. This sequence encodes CASSRGVRASGNTDTQYF.

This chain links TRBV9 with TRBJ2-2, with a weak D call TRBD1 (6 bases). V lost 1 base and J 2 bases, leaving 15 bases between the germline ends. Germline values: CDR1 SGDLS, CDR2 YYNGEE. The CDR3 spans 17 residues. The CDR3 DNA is TGTGCCAGCAGCGTACGTCGACAGGACACTAACACCGGGGAGCTGTTTTTT. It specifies CASSVRRQDTNTGELFF. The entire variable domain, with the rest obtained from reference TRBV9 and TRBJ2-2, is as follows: DSGVTQTPKHLITATGQRVTLRCSPRSGDLSVYWYQQSLDQGLQFLIQYYNGEERAKGNILERFSAQQFPDLHSELNLSSLELGDSALYFCASSVRRQDTNTGELFFGEGSRLTVL.

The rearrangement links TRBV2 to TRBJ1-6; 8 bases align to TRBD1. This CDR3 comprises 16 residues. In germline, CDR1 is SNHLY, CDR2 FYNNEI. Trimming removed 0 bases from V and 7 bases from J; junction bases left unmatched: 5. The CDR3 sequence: CASSEARGQANSPLHF. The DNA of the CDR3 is TGTGCCAGCAGTGAAGCGCGGGGACAGGCGAATTCACCCCTCCACTTT.

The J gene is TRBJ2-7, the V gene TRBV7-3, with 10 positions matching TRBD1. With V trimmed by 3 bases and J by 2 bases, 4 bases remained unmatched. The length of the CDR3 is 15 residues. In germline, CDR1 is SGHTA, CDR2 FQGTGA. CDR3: CASSLDRGMAYEQYF. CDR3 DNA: TGTGCCAGCAGCTTGGACAGGGGGATGGCCTACGAGCAGTACTTC.